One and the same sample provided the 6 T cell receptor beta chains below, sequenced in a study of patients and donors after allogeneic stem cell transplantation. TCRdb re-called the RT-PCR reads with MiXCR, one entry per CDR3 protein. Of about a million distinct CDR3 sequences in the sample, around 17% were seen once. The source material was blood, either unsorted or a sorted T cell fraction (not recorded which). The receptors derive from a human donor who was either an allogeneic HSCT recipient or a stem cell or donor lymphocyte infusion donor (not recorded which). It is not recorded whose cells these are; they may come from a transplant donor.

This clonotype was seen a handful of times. The chain's CDR3 is CSVAVGGNTEAFF. In DNA form, the CDR3 reads TGCAGCGTAGCGGTTGGGGGCAACACTGAAGCTTTCTTT. The chain has TRBV29-1 and TRBJ1-1; a possible D gene is TRBD1 (6 bases). Germline assignment: CDR1 SQVTM and CDR2 ANQGSEA. The CDR3 extends over 13 amino acids. V lost 6 bases to trimming and J lost 2 bases, with 13 bases between them. Based on the CDR3 plus reference TRBV29-1 and TRBJ1-1, the full variable domain is SAVISQKPSRDICQRGTSLTIQCQVDSQVTMMFWYRQQPGQSLTLIATANQGSEATYESGFVIDKFPISRPNLTFSTLTVSNMSPEDSSIYLCSVAVGGNTEAFFGQGTRLTVV.

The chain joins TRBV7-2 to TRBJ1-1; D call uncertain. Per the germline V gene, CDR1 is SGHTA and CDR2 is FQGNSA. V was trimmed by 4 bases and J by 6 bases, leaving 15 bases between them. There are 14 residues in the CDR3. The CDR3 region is CASSSVGTIPEAFF. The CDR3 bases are TGTGCCAGCAGCTCAGTAGGAACCATCCCTGAAGCTTTCTTT. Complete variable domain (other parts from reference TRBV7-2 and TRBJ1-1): GAGVSQSPSNKVTEKGKDVELRCDPISGHTALYWYRQSLGQGLEFLIYFQGNSAPDKSGLPSDRFSAERTGGSVSTLTIQRTQQEDSAVYLCASSSVGTIPEAFFGQGTRLTVV.

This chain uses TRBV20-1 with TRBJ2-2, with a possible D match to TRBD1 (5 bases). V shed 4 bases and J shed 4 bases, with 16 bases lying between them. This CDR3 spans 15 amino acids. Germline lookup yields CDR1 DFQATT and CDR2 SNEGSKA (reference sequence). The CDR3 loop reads CSANEGVRVTGELFF. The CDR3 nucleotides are TGCAGTGCTAACGAAGGTGTCAGGGTCACCGGGGAGCTGTTTTTT.

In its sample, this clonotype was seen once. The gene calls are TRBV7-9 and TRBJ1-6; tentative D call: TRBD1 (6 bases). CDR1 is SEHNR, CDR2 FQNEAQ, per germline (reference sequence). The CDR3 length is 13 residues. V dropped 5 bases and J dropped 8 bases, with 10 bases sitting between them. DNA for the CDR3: TGTGCCAGCAGCCCGGAGGGGGATTCACCCCTCCACTTT. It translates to CASSPEGDSPLHF. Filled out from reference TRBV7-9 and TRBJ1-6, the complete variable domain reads DTGVSQNPRHKITKRGQNVTFRCDPISEHNRLYWYRQTLGQGPEFLTYFQNEAQLEKSRLLSDRFSAERPKGSFSTLEIQRTEQGDSAMYLCASSPEGDSPLHFGNGTRLTVT.

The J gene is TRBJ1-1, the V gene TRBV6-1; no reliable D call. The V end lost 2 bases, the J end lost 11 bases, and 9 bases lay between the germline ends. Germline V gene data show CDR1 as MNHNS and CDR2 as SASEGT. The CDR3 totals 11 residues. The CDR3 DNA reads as TGTGCCAGCAGTGAACGGGGATGGGCTTTCTTT. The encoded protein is CASSERGWAFF.

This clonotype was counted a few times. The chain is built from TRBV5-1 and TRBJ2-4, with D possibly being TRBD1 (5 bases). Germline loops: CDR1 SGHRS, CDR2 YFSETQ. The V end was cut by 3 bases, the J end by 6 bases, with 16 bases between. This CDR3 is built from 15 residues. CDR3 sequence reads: CASSSQAWPANIQYF. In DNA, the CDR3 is TGCGCCAGCAGCTCACAGGCTTGGCCTGCAAACATTCAGTACTTC.